This T cell receptor beta chain is from a study of cytomegalovirus exposure and HLA in healthy donors. For the study at large: The early release's HLA-typed donors yielded about 85 million unique TCRs. Findings of the study overall: Analysis was performed later, and it showed HLA-associated TCR beta chains to be more clonally expanded than equally common others. Later analysis reportedly placed an Asian-associated ancestry cluster below the roughly 680-donor mean in N-insertions. Both high specificity and high sensitivity reportedly marked the classifier's diagnosis of cytomegalovirus status.

V dropped 3 bases and J dropped 4; count of bases not matched to a gene: 7. From germline, CDR1 is WNHNN and CDR2 SYGVQD (reference sequence). CDR3 length: 16 residues. Remarks on this clone: Its specificity is not known.

PCR amplification relied on 60 Vbeta primers (plus 13 Jbeta primers). Libraries were prepared by immunoSEQ multiplex PCR; TCRdb keeps only in-frame clonotypes and omits some of them. Among more than 130,000 clones listed, 60% to 85% were seen once. The sample was PBMCs. The sequence derives from a male donor in good health and CMV-seronegative. V gene TRBV10-1 combines with J gene TRBJ2-2; 8 bases are a match to TRBD2. CDR3 DNA: TGCGCCAGCAGTGATGGAGCGGGGGTGGGCACCGGGGAGCTGTTTTTT. This codes for CASSDGAGVGTGELFF.